The 9 T cell receptor beta chains below were found in one sample sequenced in a study of T cell responses to AZD1222 COVID-19 vaccine. TCRdb's table, derived via immunoSEQ multiplex PCR, lists solely in-frame clones and lacks some. The repertoire consists of fewer than 90,000 clones, with almost 90% occurring once and the leading ten covering less than 8.5%. The starting material was peripheral blood, obtained 28 days after the second AZD1222 dose. Every receptor here comes from an adult who received the AZD1222 COVID-19 vaccine.

The J gene is TRBJ1-2, the V gene TRBV28; D gene uncertain. This CDR3 comprises 11 residues. Germline V CDR1 and CDR2: MDHEN, SYDVKM. The CDR3 sequence is CRSGSNYGYTF. CDR3 bases: TGTCGTAGTGGCAGCAACTATGGCTACACCTTC.

The chain uses TRBV7-9 and TRBJ2-3, with a weak D call TRBD1 (6 bases). The CDR3 loop spans 13 amino acids. The V end lost 7 bases, the J end lost 3 bases, and 11 bases lay between the germline ends. From germline, CDR1 is SEHNR and CDR2 FQNEAQ (reference sequence). Here the CDR3 reads CASKYGTTDTQYF. The CDR3 nucleotides read TGTGCCAGCAAATACGGGACAACAGATACGCAGTATTTT.

The V call is TRBV6-5, the J call TRBJ2-3, with D possibly being TRBD1 (5 bases). With 0 bases removed from V and 1 base from J, the gap between germline ends came to 8 bases. The CDR3 runs to 15 residues. The germline gives CDR1 MNHEY, CDR2 SVGAGI. CDR3: CASSYSLGGTDTQYF. DNA for the CDR3: TGTGCCAGCAGTTACTCGTTAGGGGGCACAGATACGCAGTATTTT.

This clone came up a few times. The J gene is TRBJ2-7, the V gene TRBV18; D is possibly TRBD1 or TRBD2 (5 bases each). The CDR3 has 12 amino acids. Germline loops: CDR1 KGHSH, CDR2 LQKENI. V lost 4 bases to trimming and J lost 4 bases, with 8 bases between them. In DNA, the CDR3 is TGTGCCAGCTCACGGGACGCGTACGAGCAGTACTTC. Translated, it gives CASSRDAYEQYF.

The chain carries TRBV19 and TRBJ2-1, with 8 bases matching TRBD1. CDR1 is LNHDA and CDR2 is SQIVND in the germline V gene (reference sequence). This CDR3 comprises 20 residues. J was trimmed by 3 bases and V by 6 bases; bases with no gene match: 22. The CDR3 here is CASSIRSGQGTYPLYNEQFF. The DNA for the CDR3 is TGTGCCAGTAGCATTAGAAGTGGACAGGGCACCTACCCTCTCTACAATGAGCAGTTCTTC.

This clone was counted a single time. DNA of the CDR3: TGTGCCAGCAGCCAGGGGGGGGTGCTGCGAACTGAAGCTTTCTTT. This codes for CASSQGGVLRTEAFF. V usage is TRBV4-2 and J usage is TRBJ1-1; tentative D call: TRBD1 (5 bases). The CDR3 consists of 15 residues. Trimming cost V 3 bases and J 5 bases, with 16 bases left between them. Germline V CDR1 and CDR2: LGHNA, YNFKEQ.

This rearrangement joins TRBV5-1 to TRBJ1-6; TRBD1 aligns across 8 bases. CDR3 length: 14 residues. The junction had 4 bases not matched to a gene; V was cut back by 5 bases and J by 6 bases. The germline CDR1 and CDR2 sequences are SGHRS and YFSETQ. CDR3 DNA: TGCGCCAGCAGTCCGGGACAGGTTAATTCACCCCTCCACTTT. Its protein product is CASSPGQVNSPLHF.

This rearrangement joins TRBV18 to TRBJ1-1; 7 nucleotides line up with TRBD1. Per the germline V gene, CDR1 is KGHSH and CDR2 is LQKENI. Trimming took 5 bases from V and 0 from J; bases not matched to a gene: 3. The CDR3 totals 14 residues. CDR3 DNA sequence: TGTGCCAGCTCATCACAGGGGATGAACACTGAAGCTTTCTTT. Its protein is CASSSQGMNTEAFF.

The chain's CDR3 is CASSLSAGGYNEQFF. CDR3 nucleotide sequence: TGTGCCAGCAGTTTATCGGCAGGGGGCTACAATGAGCAGTTCTTC. The J gene is TRBJ2-1, the V gene TRBV27, with 7 bases identical to TRBD1. J lost 3 bases, V lost 0 bases, and 2 bases had no gene match. CDR1 MNHEY and CDR2 SMNVEV come from the germline V gene (reference sequence). This CDR3 spans 15 amino acids.